Listed below are T cell receptor beta chains from one sample, sequenced in a study of T cells in Graves' hyperthyroidism and ophthalmopathy. One entry per CDR3 protein, called by TCRdb with MiXCR from the multiplex PCR reads. The sample includes fewer than 400,000 distinct CDR3 sequences, approximately 14% of them seen just once. What was sequenced was blood. Every receptor here comes from a woman between 18 and 30 years old with Graves' hyperthyroidism that later progressed to Graves' ophthalmopathy. The CDR3 runs from the conserved cysteine through the conserved F or W. D genes are given only for firm matches. Clone size appears in some rows only: once, few, many, or a class for an expanded clone.

length: 13
size: many
J: TRBJ2-1
V: TRBV27
D: NA
CDR3: CASSRQTGDEQFF
DNA: TGTGCCAGCAGCCGGCAGACGGGAGACGAGCAGTTCTTC

length: 19
size: many
J: TRBJ2-5
V: TRBV5-4
D: TRBD2
CDR3: CASSFSTSGAVLYQETQYF
DNA: TGTGCCAGCAGCTTCTCTACTAGCGGGGCAGTTTTGTACCAAGAGACCCAGTACTTC

length: 14
size: NA
J: TRBJ1-5
V: TRBV6-1
D: TRBD1
CDR3: CASRTGTAHQPQHF
DNA: TGTGCCAGCAGAACCGGGACAGCTCATCAGCCCCAGCATTTT

length: 13
size: NA
J: TRBJ1-4
V: TRBV20-1
D: NA
CDR3: CSARRGVNEKLFF
DNA: TGCAGTGCTAGACGGGGAGTAAATGAAAAACTGTTTTTT

length: 13
size: NA
J: TRBJ1-5
V: TRBV24-1
D: NA
CDR3: CATSDRTDQPQHF
DNA: TGTGCCACCAGTGACCGGACCGATCAGCCCCAGCATTTT

length: 15
size: many
J: TRBJ2-1
V: TRBV6-2/TRBV6-3
D: TRBD2
CDR3: CASSWTSGRGSEQFF
DNA: TGTGCCAGCAGTTGGACTAGCGGGAGGGGAAGTGAGCAGTTCTTC

length: 16
size: NA
J: TRBJ2-1
V: TRBV3-1
D: NA
CDR3: CASSLGRTVYQETQFF
DNA: TGTGCCAGCAGCCTTGGTAGAACAGTGTACCAAGAGACCCAGTTCTTC

length: 14
size: many
J: TRBJ2-1
V: TRBV20-1
D: NA
CDR3: CSASGLAPGDEQFF
DNA: TGCAGTGCTAGTGGGCTAGCGCCGGGGGATGAGCAGTTCTTC

length: 14
size: many
J: TRBJ1-1
V: TRBV14
D: NA
CDR3: CASSQEVGNTEAFF
DNA: TGTGCCAGCAGCCAAGAAGTGGGGAACACTGAAGCTTTCTTT

length: 12
size: many
J: TRBJ2-5
V: TRBV12-3/TRBV12-4
D: NA
CDR3: CASAGYQETQYF
DNA: TGTGCCAGCGCAGGATACCAAGAGACCCAGTACTTC

length: 16
size: few
J: TRBJ1-5
V: TRBV4-1
D: TRBD1
CDR3: CASSPITGGSNQPQHF
DNA: TGCGCCAGCAGCCCAATTACAGGGGGAAGCAATCAGCCCCAGCATTTT

length: 13
size: many
J: TRBJ1-1
V: TRBV4-1
D: NA
CDR3: CASMEGPNTEAFF
DNA: TGCGCCAGCATGGAGGGGCCGAACACTGAAGCTTTCTTT

length: 13
size: NA
J: TRBJ1-4
V: TRBV20-1
D: NA
CDR3: CSASGWGGEKLFF
DNA: TGCAGTGCTAGTGGGTGGGGAGGTGAAAAACTGTTTTTT

length: 11
size: many
J: TRBJ2-1
V: TRBV7-2
D: NA
CDR3: CASSEEYEQFF
DNA: TGTGCCAGCAGCGAGGAGTATGAGCAGTTCTTC

length: 14
size: NA
J: TRBJ2-3
V: TRBV6-1
D: TRBD1
CDR3: CASRGDRITDTQYF
DNA: TGTGCCAGCAGAGGGGACAGAATCACAGATACGCAGTATTTT

length: 12
size: many
J: TRBJ2-7
V: TRBV27
D: TRBD1
CDR3: CASSSTGGEQYF
DNA: TGTGCCAGCAGTTCTACAGGGGGCGAGCAGTACTTC

length: 15
size: few
J: TRBJ1-2
V: TRBV18
D: TRBD1
CDR3: CASSPTGDSSYGYTF
DNA: TGTGCCAGCTCACCCACAGGGGACAGTAGCTATGGCTACACCTTC

length: 15
size: few
J: TRBJ2-1
V: TRBV12-3/TRBV12-4
D: TRBD2
CDR3: CASRPLAGGLNEQFF
DNA: TGTGCCAGCAGACCACTAGCGGGAGGGTTGAATGAGCAGTTCTTC

length: 9
size: many
J: TRBJ1-2
V: TRBV20-1
D: NA
CDR3: CSAKYGYTF
DNA: TGCAGTGCTAAGTATGGCTACACCTTC

length: 12
size: few
J: TRBJ1-2
V: TRBV4-1
D: NA
CDR3: CASSQDALRYTF
DNA: TGCGCCAGCAGCCAGGATGCTTTGCGCTACACCTTC

length: 12
size: many
J: TRBJ2-1
V: TRBV7-9
D: NA
CDR3: CASSRLGVEQFF
DNA: TGTGCCAGCAGCCGACTAGGGGTTGAGCAGTTCTTC

length: 17
size: NA
J: TRBJ2-5
V: TRBV27
D: TRBD2
CDR3: CASSFSWSSGREETQYF
DNA: TGTGCCAGCAGTTTTAGCTGGAGTAGCGGGAGGGAAGAGACCCAGTACTTC